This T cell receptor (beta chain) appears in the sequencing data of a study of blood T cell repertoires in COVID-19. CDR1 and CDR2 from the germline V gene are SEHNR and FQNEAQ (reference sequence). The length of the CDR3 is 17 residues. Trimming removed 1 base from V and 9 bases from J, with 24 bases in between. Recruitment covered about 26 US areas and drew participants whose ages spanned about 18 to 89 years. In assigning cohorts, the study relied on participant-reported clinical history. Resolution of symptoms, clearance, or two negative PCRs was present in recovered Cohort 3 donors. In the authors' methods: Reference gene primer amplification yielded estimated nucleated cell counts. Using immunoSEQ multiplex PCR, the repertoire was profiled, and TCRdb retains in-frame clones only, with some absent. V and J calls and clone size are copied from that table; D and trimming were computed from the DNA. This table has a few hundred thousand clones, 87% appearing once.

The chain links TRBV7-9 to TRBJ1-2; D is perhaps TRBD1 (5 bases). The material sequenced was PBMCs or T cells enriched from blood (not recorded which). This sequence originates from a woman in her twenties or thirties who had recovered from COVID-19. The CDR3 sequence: CASSLGGDRTVLRSYTF. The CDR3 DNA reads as TGTGCCAGCAGCTTAGGGGGGGACCGGACCGTTCTTAGGAGCTACACCTTC.